These 2 T cell receptor beta chains share one sample of origin, sequenced in a study of identical twins. TCRdb called the 5' RACE reads again in MiXCR, with one record for every CDR3 protein. The sample lists about 100,000 distinct CDR3 sequences, under 6.5% occurring once. Sequenced sample: memory T cells sorted from blood. These receptors originate from a woman aged 50 to 60 in good health.

This clonotype was recorded a few times. The gene calls are TRBV29-1 and TRBJ2-3; 9 bases line up with TRBD2. The CDR3 runs to 16 residues. The V segment lost 2 bases and the J segment 2 bases; nucleotides outside the gene matches: 8. Germline V lookup: CDR1 SQVTM, CDR2 ANQGSEA. CDR3: CSVEPATSGDTDTQYF. For the CDR3, the DNA is TGCAGCGTTGAACCCGCGACTAGCGGAGACACAGATACGCAGTATTTT.

Many counts were recorded for this clonotype. The chain joins TRBV11-2 to TRBJ2-1; D possibly corresponds to TRBD2 (6 bases). CDR1 is SGHAT and CDR2 is FQNNGV in the germline V gene. There are 15 residues in the CDR3. V was pared by 5 bases and J by 1 base, with 12 bases between. The CDR3 here is CASSPWRGSYNEQFF. CDR3 coding DNA: TGTGCCAGCAGCCCCTGGCGGGGATCCTACAATGAGCAGTTCTTC.